Each of the 19 T cell receptor beta chains below was sequenced from the same sample in a study of response to subunit inactivated influenza vaccine. Via MiXCR, TCRdb re-called the RT-PCR reads, giving one row per CDR3 protein. In the table there are over 400,000 distinct CDR3 sequences, over 9.5% of which are singletons. The source was PBMCs from blood, collected roughly 46 days after vaccination. These receptors all come from a middle-aged man who received an inactivated influenza vaccine.

This clonotype appeared a few times. The chain is built from TRBV7-9 and TRBJ1-2, with D uncertain. This CDR3 is built from 13 residues. The germline gives CDR1 SEHNR, CDR2 FQNEAQ (reference sequence). V lost 1 base, J lost 6 bases, and 9 bases lay in between. CDR3 in DNA: TGTGCCAGCAGCTTAGAATTCATTGATGGCTACACCTTC. It codes for CASSLEFIDGYTF.

This clonotype was found many times. V is TRBV20-1 and J is TRBJ2-3; 10 bases align to TRBD1. The J segment lost 1 base and the V segment lost 5 bases, leaving 3 bases of the junction unmatched. Germline values: CDR1 DFQATT, CDR2 SNEGSKA (reference sequence). The CDR3 is made up of 14 amino acids. The CDR3 reads CSAPGTGGTDTQYF. DNA for the CDR3: TGCAGTGCTCCCGGGACAGGGGGCACAGATACGCAGTATTTT.

The rearrangement joins TRBV7-9 to TRBJ1-5, with 7 bases aligning to TRBD1. The CDR3 is 16 residues long. CDR1 and CDR2 (germline): SEHNR, FQNEAQ (reference sequence). The J segment lost 6 bases and the V segment lost 6 bases, leaving 14 bases of the junction unmatched. The CDR3 loop reads CASRSDRDSGVQPQHF. The CDR3 bases are TGTGCCAGCAGATCAGACCGGGACAGCGGGGTTCAGCCCCAGCATTTT.

This clonotype was detected ten times or more. V is TRBV29-1 and J is TRBJ2-7; a possible D gene is TRBD2 (6 bases). Trimming shortened V by 2 bases and J by 2 bases, and 19 bases separated the two germline ends. The CDR3 has 16 amino acids. Germline V gene lookup returns CDR1 SQVTM and CDR2 ANQGSEA. The CDR3 DNA reads TGCAGCGTTGAATTTGCGGGACGTCCGAACCCCTACGAGCAGTACTTC. Amino acids: CSVEFAGRPNPYEQYF.

This clonotype was detected many times. The chain has TRBV20-1 and TRBJ1-5, with D perhaps TRBD1 (5 bases). Trimming removed 3 bases at V and 1 base at J, with 7 bases between. From germline, CDR1 is DFQATT and CDR2 SNEGSKA (reference sequence). The CDR3 totals 13 residues. The CDR3 nucleotides are TGCAGTGCTAGCGAGGGGAGCAATCAGCCCCAGCATTTT. This gives the protein CSASEGSNQPQHF.

At least ten counts were recorded for this clonotype. The rearrangement links TRBV7-6 to TRBJ1-2, with 8 bases identical to TRBD1. There are 14 residues in the CDR3. The junction had 7 bases not matched to a gene; V was cut back by 5 bases and J by 5 bases. Germline CDR1 is SGHVS and CDR2 is FNYEAQ. CDR3 sequence: CASSPDRGDYGYTF. For the CDR3, the DNA is TGTGCCAGCAGCCCCGACAGGGGCGATTATGGCTACACCTTC.

Only a few counts were recorded for this clonotype. V and J are TRBV14 and TRBJ1-2; D is uncertain. CDR3 length: 14 amino acids. The ends were cut back, 0 bases at V and 3 bases at J, with 8 bases in the middle. The germline V gene encodes CDR1 SGHDN and CDR2 FVKESK. In DNA form, the CDR3 reads TGTGCCAGCAGCCAAGACAGGTTATACTATGGCTACACCTTC. Translated: CASSQDRLYYGYTF. The entire variable domain, with the rest obtained from reference TRBV14 and TRBJ1-2, is as follows: EAGVTQFPSHSVIEKGQTVTLRCDPISGHDNLYWYRRVMGKEIKFLLHFVKESKQDESGMPNNRFLAERTGGTYSTLKVQPAELEDSGVYFCASSQDRLYYGYTFGSGTRLTVV.

The V call is TRBV12-5, the J call TRBJ1-1; D possibly corresponds to TRBD1 (5 bases). The CDR3 is made up of 12 amino acids. The germline V gene encodes CDR1 LGHNT and CDR2 FRNRAP. For the CDR3, the DNA is TGTGTTAGCTGGGGGGACGGAAACTGGGCTTTCTTT. Protein: CVSWGDGNWAFF.

The sample holds a few counts of this clonotype. The CDR3 sequence is CASSRLSRSNYGYTF. Written as DNA, the CDR3 is TGTGCCAGCAGTAGACTCTCCAGGAGTAACTATGGCTACACCTTC. This chain joins TRBV12-3 or TRBV12-4 and TRBJ1-2; D is unclear. The CDR3 length is 15 residues. With 5 bases removed from V and 1 base from J, the gap between germline ends came to 14 bases.

The rearrangement links TRBV25-1 to TRBJ2-1; D is unresolved. Germline CDR1 and CDR2: MGHDK and SYGVNS. CDR3 length: 13 residues. The V and J ends lost 3 bases and 7 bases respectively, with 10 bases between them. CDR3: CASSEMGRNEQFF. The CDR3 coding sequence is TGTGCCAGCAGTGAGATGGGCCGGAATGAGCAGTTCTTC.

Many counts were recorded for this clonotype. The chain has TRBV11-2 and TRBJ1-1; D not resolved. V lost 0 bases, J lost 5 bases, and 10 bases lay in between. The CDR3 totals 14 residues. Germline V gene lookup returns CDR1 SGHAT and CDR2 FQNNGV. DNA for the CDR3: TGTGCCAGCAGCTTAGAGGGGTCTCGGACTGAAGCTTTCTTT. Amino acids: CASSLEGSRTEAFF.

The table lists this clonotype with a few counts. V is TRBV12-3 or TRBV12-4 and J is TRBJ2-5, with D perhaps TRBD1 (5 bases). The CDR3 spans 13 residues. The V and J ends lost 6 bases and 7 bases respectively, with 15 bases between them. The CDR3 DNA follows: TGTGCCAGCAGATCGACAGCGCAGGGGACCCAGTACTTC. It translates to CASRSTAQGTQYF.

With respect to this clonotype: A junction end diverges from the germline sequence, so it may reflect a read error. CDR3 loop: CACSVRTSNQETQYF. Written as DNA, the CDR3 is TGTGCCTGCAGCGTTAGGACGTCCAACCAAGAGACCCAGTACTTC. The chain has TRBV9 and TRBJ2-5; D gene ambiguous. Germline CDR1 reads SGDLS; CDR2 reads YYNGEE. The CDR3 sequence is 15 residues long.

This clonotype has a handful of counts. The gene calls are TRBV9 and TRBJ2-3; D is uncertain. This CDR3 spans 14 amino acids. Per germline, CDR1 SGDLS and CDR2 YYNGEE. Trimming pared 2 bases from V and 2 bases from J, leaving 9 bases between. The CDR3 loop is CASSVSQHTDTQYF. The CDR3 DNA reads as TGTGCCAGCAGCGTTTCCCAGCACACAGATACGCAGTATTTT.

V is TRBV5-1 and J is TRBJ1-2; 8 bases align to TRBD1. The CDR3 has 16 residues. Germline-derived CDR1 and CDR2 are SGHRS and YFSETQ. V shed 4 bases, J shed 5 bases, and the junction held 13 bases outside the gene matches. CDR3 amino acids: CASSLTGTGVFYGYTF. CDR3 bases: TGCGCCAGCAGCCTAACCGGGACAGGAGTTTTTTATGGCTACACCTTC. Using reference TRBV5-1 and TRBJ1-2 for the parts outside the CDR3, the full variable domain is KAGVTQTPRYLIKTRGQQVTLSCSPISGHRSVSWYQQTPGQGLQFLFEYFSETQRNKGNFPGRFSGRQFSNSRSEMNVSTLELGDSALYLCASSLTGTGVFYGYTFGSGTRLTVV.

This clonotype was detected only a few times. The chain has TRBV28 and TRBJ1-1; no clear D. The CDR3 has 16 amino acids. Germline values: CDR1 MDHEN, CDR2 SYDVKM. Trimming cost V 7 bases and J 1 base, with 19 bases left between them. As DNA, the CDR3 is TGTGCCAGCACCCTGGGGTACCCGGATGGGAACACTGAAGCTTTCTTT. This codes for CASTLGYPDGNTEAFF. Based on the CDR3 plus reference TRBV28 and TRBJ1-1, the full variable domain is DVKVTQSSRYLVKRTGEKVFLECVQDMDHENMFWYRQDPGLGLRLIYFSYDVKMKEKGDIPEGYSVSREKKERFSLILESASTNQTSMYLCASTLGYPDGNTEAFFGQGTRLTVV.

The gene calls are TRBV6-1 and TRBJ2-3; D call uncertain. Trimming removed 10 bases at V and 0 bases at J, with 11 bases between. From germline, CDR1 is MNHNS and CDR2 SASEGT. The CDR3 totals 13 residues. This CDR3 reads CAKPAGSTDTQYF. CDR3 in DNA: TGTGCCAAACCGGCCGGGAGCACAGATACGCAGTATTTT.

The rearrangement joins TRBV20-1 to TRBJ2-4; TRBD2 aligns across 8 bases. Germline trimming cut 4 bases from V and 2 bases from J; bases unmatched to any gene: 10. In germline, CDR1 is DFQATT, CDR2 SNEGSKA (reference sequence). This CDR3 contains 16 residues. Here the CDR3 DNA reads TGCAGTGCTACCCCGGGGGGGCCAGCGACCAAAAACATTCAGTACTTC. It translates to CSATPGGPATKNIQYF.

This clonotype was found a few times. The chain carries TRBV7-9 and TRBJ2-3; TRBD2 matches 7 bases. Losses at the gene ends were 11 bases for V and 0 bases for J; bases not matched to a gene: 8. Germline CDR1 and CDR2: SEHNR and FQNEAQ (reference sequence). CDR3 length equals 14 residues. The CDR3, as DNA: TGTGCCTCCCGCCGGGGGGACAGCACAGATACGCAGTATTTT. As protein: CASRRGDSTDTQYF.